These T cell receptor beta chains were read from a single sample in a study of CD8 T cells in Susac syndrome. TCRdb re-derived calls from the immunoSEQ multiplex PCR reads in MiXCR, one entry per CDR3 protein. The table lists hundreds of thousands of distinct CDR3 sequences, just under 95% of them singletons. The sample consisted of CD4+ T cells from PBMCs. These receptors all stem from a human donor with multiple sclerosis. The CDR3 runs from the conserved cysteine through the conserved F or W. D genes are given only for firm matches. A row's size may be missing; if present it is once, few, many or a size class.

v_call: TRBV20-1; j_call: TRBJ2-7; clone_size: -; d_call: -; cdr3_nt: TGCAGTGCTATTGAGACAGCCAAAAGGAACGAGCAGTACTTC; cdr3_aa: CSAIETAKRNEQYF
v_call: TRBV6-5; j_call: TRBJ2-5; clone_size: -; d_call: TRBD2; cdr3_nt: TGTGCCAGCAGGCCTAGCGGGGTGGAGGGAGAGACCCAGTACTTC; cdr3_aa: CASRPSGVEGETQYF
v_call: TRBV3-1; j_call: TRBJ1-4; clone_size: -; d_call: TRBD1; cdr3_nt: TGTGCCAGCAGCCAAGATCTACAGGGGAAGGGAAAACTGTTTTTT; cdr3_aa: CASSQDLQGKGKLFF
v_call: TRBV3-1; j_call: TRBJ1-2; clone_size: -; d_call: -; cdr3_nt: TGTGCCAGCAGCCAAGAAGCGATCGGCTACACCTTC; cdr3_aa: CASSQEAIGYTF
v_call: TRBV19; j_call: TRBJ2-5; clone_size: -; d_call: -; cdr3_nt: TGTGCCAGTAGTATCAGGACAGTTCAAGAGACCCAGTACTTC; cdr3_aa: CASSIRTVQETQYF
v_call: TRBV20-1; j_call: TRBJ2-5; clone_size: -; d_call: -; cdr3_nt: TGCAGTGCTAGAGATCCGGGGTCGGGGTTGGGGACCCAGTACTTC; cdr3_aa: CSARDPGSGLGTQYF
v_call: TRBV30; j_call: TRBJ2-6; clone_size: -; d_call: -; cdr3_nt: TGTGCCTGGGAAATAAAATCTGGGGCCAACGTCCTGACTTTC; cdr3_aa: CAWEIKSGANVLTF
v_call: TRBV3-1; j_call: TRBJ1-6; clone_size: -; d_call: TRBD1; cdr3_nt: TGTGCCAGCAGCCCGACCCGGACAGGGAACAATTCACCCCTCCACTTT; cdr3_aa: CASSPTRTGNNSPLHF
v_call: TRBV5-4; j_call: TRBJ2-3; clone_size: -; d_call: TRBD2; cdr3_nt: TGTGCCAGCAGCACCCGACTAGCAGCCGATACGCAGTATTTT; cdr3_aa: CASSTRLAADTQYF
v_call: TRBV6-2/TRBV6-3; j_call: TRBJ2-1; clone_size: -; d_call: TRBD2; cdr3_nt: TGTGCCAGCAACTCGAGACTAGCGGGGTTTCGAAGCTCCTACAATGAGCAGTTCTTC; cdr3_aa: CASNSRLAGFRSSYNEQFF
v_call: TRBV4-1; j_call: TRBJ2-1; clone_size: -; d_call: -; cdr3_nt: TGCGCCAGCAGCGATGGGCAGGTCACCTACAATGAGCAGTTCTTC; cdr3_aa: CASSDGQVTYNEQFF
v_call: TRBV18; j_call: TRBJ1-1; clone_size: -; d_call: -; cdr3_nt: TGTGCCAGCACGGGGGGTTGGAACACTGAAGCTTTCTTT; cdr3_aa: CASTGGWNTEAFF
v_call: TRBV6-5; j_call: TRBJ2-5; clone_size: -; d_call: TRBD2; cdr3_nt: TGTGCCAGCAGGTGGACTAGCGACCCATGGGGGGACCAGTACTTC; cdr3_aa: CASRWTSDPWGDQYF
v_call: TRBV6-5; j_call: TRBJ1-6; clone_size: once; d_call: -; cdr3_nt: TGTGCCAGCAGTTACTCCTCCTACGGGGGTGTTTCACCCCTCCACTTT; cdr3_aa: CASSYSSYGGVSPLHF
v_call: TRBV12-3/TRBV12-4; j_call: TRBJ1-2; clone_size: -; d_call: -; cdr3_nt: TGTGCCAGCAGTCCCGACAACTATGGCTACACCTTC; cdr3_aa: CASSPDNYGYTF
v_call: TRBV12-3/TRBV12-4; j_call: TRBJ2-5; clone_size: once; d_call: TRBD2; cdr3_nt: TGTGCCAGCAGTCCCTATCGACTAGCGGGGGGGCAAGAGACCCAGTACTTC; cdr3_aa: CASSPYRLAGGQETQYF
v_call: TRBV12-3/TRBV12-4; j_call: TRBJ2-3; clone_size: -; d_call: -; cdr3_nt: TGTGCCAGCAGTTTAGCCGGCCGCACAGATACGCAGTATTTT; cdr3_aa: CASSLAGRTDTQYF
v_call: TRBV9; j_call: TRBJ2-2; clone_size: -; d_call: -; cdr3_nt: TGTGCCAGCAGCCCGTTAGCGGAGTACACCGGGGAGCTGTTTTTT; cdr3_aa: CASSPLAEYTGELFF
v_call: TRBV12-3/TRBV12-4; j_call: TRBJ2-1; clone_size: -; d_call: -; cdr3_nt: TGTGCCAGCAGCCAACCCCCGGGAGAGCAGTTCTTC; cdr3_aa: CASSQPPGEQFF
v_call: TRBV29-1; j_call: TRBJ1-1; clone_size: -; d_call: TRBD1; cdr3_nt: TGCAGCGCCTGGGACAGGACGACTGGAGCTTTCTTT; cdr3_aa: CSAWDRTTGAFF
v_call: TRBV27; j_call: TRBJ1-1; clone_size: -; d_call: -; cdr3_nt: TGTGCCAGCACCAAGGGAGGTGAAGCTTTCTTT; cdr3_aa: CASTKGGEAFF
v_call: TRBV20-1; j_call: TRBJ1-5; clone_size: -; d_call: -; cdr3_nt: TGCAGTGCGGAGGTTACTGGGCCCCAGCATTTT; cdr3_aa: CSAEVTGPQHF
v_call: TRBV7-9; j_call: TRBJ2-4; clone_size: once; d_call: -; cdr3_nt: TGTGCCAGCAGCCCAGTGTGGGGGGATGATAGCATTCAGTACTTC; cdr3_aa: CASSPVWGDDSIQYF
v_call: TRBV27; j_call: TRBJ1-6; clone_size: -; d_call: -; cdr3_nt: TGTGCCAGCAAATCGACAGAAATCTATAATTCACCCCTCCACTTT; cdr3_aa: CASKSTEIYNSPLHF
v_call: TRBV15; j_call: TRBJ1-1; clone_size: -; d_call: -; cdr3_nt: TGTGCCACCAGCAGAGATGGACAGATGAACACTGAAGCTTTCTTT; cdr3_aa: CATSRDGQMNTEAFF
v_call: TRBV5-1; j_call: TRBJ2-3; clone_size: -; d_call: TRBD2; cdr3_nt: TGCGCCAGCAGCCACCGGACTAGCGGGGGGGCCACAGATACGCAGTATTTT; cdr3_aa: CASSHRTSGGATDTQYF
v_call: TRBV5-4; j_call: TRBJ2-5; clone_size: -; d_call: -; cdr3_nt: TGTGCCAGCAGCTTGAGACAGACCCAAGAGACCCAGTACTTC; cdr3_aa: CASSLRQTQETQYF
v_call: TRBV20-1; j_call: TRBJ2-5; clone_size: -; d_call: TRBD2; cdr3_nt: TGCAGTGCAGACCCCGTGGCTAGCGGGGGGGAGTTAGAGACCCAGTACTTC; cdr3_aa: CSADPVASGGELETQYF
v_call: TRBV12-3/TRBV12-4; j_call: TRBJ2-1; clone_size: -; d_call: -; cdr3_nt: TGTGCCAGCAGTTTAGATTTGAGGGGTAGCTCCTACAATGAGCAGTTCTTC; cdr3_aa: CASSLDLRGSSYNEQFF
v_call: TRBV5-1; j_call: TRBJ1-1; clone_size: -; d_call: -; cdr3_nt: TGCGCCAGCAGCAGGGGCGTGGGGGCCCGGACTGAAGCTTTCTTT; cdr3_aa: CASSRGVGARTEAFF
v_call: TRBV9; j_call: TRBJ1-1; clone_size: -; d_call: -; cdr3_nt: TGTGCCAGCAGCGTACTAGGAGCGAACACTGAAGCTTTCTTT; cdr3_aa: CASSVLGANTEAFF
v_call: TRBV5-1; j_call: TRBJ2-5; clone_size: -; d_call: TRBD1; cdr3_nt: TGCGCCAGCAGCCCAGGGACAGTTTCTGAGACCCAGTACTTC; cdr3_aa: CASSPGTVSETQYF
v_call: TRBV29-1; j_call: TRBJ1-2; clone_size: -; d_call: TRBD1; cdr3_nt: TGCAGCGTTGGGGACAGGGTCCCCTATGGCTACACCTTC; cdr3_aa: CSVGDRVPYGYTF
v_call: TRBV7-9; j_call: TRBJ1-2; clone_size: once; d_call: -; cdr3_nt: TGTGCCAGCAGCTCGCCTAACTATGGCTACACCTTC; cdr3_aa: CASSSPNYGYTF
v_call: TRBV29-1; j_call: TRBJ2-2; clone_size: -; d_call: TRBD2; cdr3_nt: TGCAGCGTTGAGATAGCGGGGGCTGGGGAGCTGTTTTTT; cdr3_aa: CSVEIAGAGELFF